The rows below give T cell receptor beta chains drawn from one sample of a study of T cell responses to AZD1222 COVID-19 vaccine. Assay used: immunoSEQ multiplex PCR; TCRdb lists only in-frame clones, some missing. The sample records roughly 190,000 clones, 90% to 95% being singletons. The starting material was peripheral blood, obtained 28 days after the second dose of the MenACWY control vaccine. The receptors originated from an adult who received the MenACWY meningococcal vaccine as a control. The CDR3 runs from the conserved cysteine through the conserved F or W. A D gene is named only where the DNA matches it firmly. The size entry is marked missing in some rows and otherwise reads once, few, many or a size class.

TRBV5-1	-	TRBJ1-2	TRBD1	TGCGCCAGCAGCAAAGGGGGCGCTGACTATGGCTACACCTTC	CASSKGGADYGYTF
TRBV6-5	-	TRBJ2-1	-	TGTGCCAGCAGTTACCCCTCCCACGGGGGCAATGAGCAGTTCTTC	CASSYPSHGGNEQFF
TRBV6-5	-	TRBJ2-5	-	TGTGCCAGCCAAACTCAGGAGACCCAGTACTTC	CASQTQETQYF
TRBV7-8	-	TRBJ1-5	-	TGTGCCAGCAGCTTAGAGGGACTACGGCCCCAGCATTTT	CASSLEGLRPQHF
TRBV18	-	TRBJ1-3	-	TGTGCCAGCTCACAGGTTCGGGGCGTCTCTGGAAACACCATATATTTT	CASSQVRGVSGNTIYF
TRBV6-2/TRBV6-3	-	TRBJ1-5	TRBD1	TGTGCCAGCAGCCGGGGACAGGGACATCAGCCCCAGCATTTT	CASSRGQGHQPQHF
TRBV10-3	once	TRBJ2-3	-	TGTGCCATCAGAAATCCAGGAGGGGTCAAAGATCGGTCAGATACGCAGTATTTT	CAIRNPGGVKDRSDTQYF
TRBV3-1/TRBV3-2	-	TRBJ1-2	-	TGTGCCAGCAGCCAAAATAGGGGTGACTATGGCTACACCTTC	CASSQNRGDYGYTF
TRBV3-1/TRBV3-2	once	TRBJ2-3	-	TGTGCCAGCAGCCCCGGGGTGGACGGGGCAGATACGCAGTATTTT	CASSPGVDGADTQYF
TRBV5-1	-	TRBJ2-5	TRBD1	TGCGCCAGCAGCGTGACAGGGGCCCAAGAGACCCAGTACTTC	CASSVTGAQETQYF
TRBV6-1	-	TRBJ2-3	-	TGTGCCAGCAGTTCCGGGGCCTCTACAGATACGCAGTATTTT	CASSSGASTDTQYF
TRBV28	once	TRBJ2-1	TRBD2	TGTGCCAGCTTGAGTGAACTAGCGGGTCTTAAAGAGCAGTTCTTC	CASLSELAGLKEQFF
TRBV4-2	-	TRBJ2-2	TRBD2	TGTGCCAGCAGCCAAGAGTCCCTAGCGGGGGCCGGGGAGCTGTTTTTT	CASSQESLAGAGELFF
TRBV29-1	-	TRBJ2-7	-	TGCAGCGTTGTTTTTGGCGGGTCGCCCTACGAGCAGTACTTC	CSVVFGGSPYEQYF
TRBV27	-	TRBJ1-5	TRBD1	TGTGCCAGCGGCCGACAGGGTCGCAATCAGCCCCAGCATTTT	CASGRQGRNQPQHF
TRBV9	-	TRBJ1-2	-	TGTGCCAGCAGCGAACTTGGGGGGGATGCTAACTATGGCTACACCTTC	CASSELGGDANYGYTF
TRBV27	-	TRBJ2-2	-	TGTGCCAGCGGGCTGGTAGGCACCGGGGAGCTGTTTTTT	CASGLVGTGELFF
TRBV2	-	TRBJ2-1	-	TGTGCCAGCAGGAGACATGAGGCCGATAATGAGCAGTTCTTC	CASRRHEADNEQFF
TRBV18	-	TRBJ2-3	-	TGTGCCAGCCGAGATCACATTTCTAGCACAGATACGCAGTATTTT	CASRDHISSTDTQYF
TRBV9	-	TRBJ2-2	-	TGTGCCAGCAACCTAGCGCTAAACACCGGGGAGCTGTTTTTT	CASNLALNTGELFF
TRBV4-3	-	TRBJ1-1	TRBD1	TGCGCCAGCAGCCAGGCCTCGACAGGGCAGAACACTGAAGCTTTCTTT	CASSQASTGQNTEAFF
TRBV7-6	-	TRBJ2-5	TRBD1	TGTGCCAGCAGTTTCCTGGGACAGCCCCAAGAGACCCAGTACTTC	CASSFLGQPQETQYF
TRBV19	-	TRBJ2-5	TRBD2	TGTGCCAGTAGTATAGTGACTAGCGGGAGAGGGAAAGAGACCCAGTACTTC	CASSIVTSGRGKETQYF
TRBV2	few	TRBJ2-7	-	TGTGCCAGCACCGCGGCCTCAACCCCCTACGAGCAGTACTTC	CASTAASTPYEQYF
TRBV7-6	-	TRBJ2-2	TRBD2	TGTGCCAGCAGCTTGGGTGGCGGGAGTCTGACCGGGGAGCTGTTTTTT	CASSLGGGSLTGELFF
TRBV5-1	-	TRBJ1-1	-	TGCGCCAGCAGCTTTAACAGGTGGGACACTGAAGCTTTCTTT	CASSFNRWDTEAFF
TRBV29-1	-	TRBJ1-4	-	TGCAGCGTTGGTTACGGGCGTGGGAATGAAAAACTGTTTTTT	CSVGYGRGNEKLFF
TRBV6-5	-	TRBJ1-1	-	TGTGCCAGCAGTCCGAAGGCCCAGGGGAACACTGAAGCTTTCTTT	CASSPKAQGNTEAFF
TRBV27	-	TRBJ1-1	TRBD1	TGTGCCAGCAGTTTATCGGCAGGGGGGGTCACTGAAGCTTTCTTT	CASSLSAGGVTEAFF
TRBV3-1/TRBV3-2	-	TRBJ1-1	-	TGTGCCAGCAGCCAAGATGGAAGGCACACTGAAGCTTTCTTT	CASSQDGRHTEAFF
TRBV12-3/TRBV12-4	-	TRBJ1-1	-	TGTGCCAGCAGAAAATCAGGTGGGACTGAAGCTTTCTTT	CASRKSGGTEAFF
TRBV6-5	-	TRBJ2-1	-	TGTGCCAGCACCGGAGGGGGTGAGCAGTTCTTC	CASTGGGEQFF
TRBV10-3	-	TRBJ1-5	-	TGTGCCATCAGTGAGTCGCAGGGCGGTCAGCCCCAGCATTTT	CAISESQGGQPQHF
TRBV11-3	-	TRBJ1-1	-	TGTGCCAGCAGCTCATACAGGGATTCCAAATCTGAAGCTTTCTTT	CASSSYRDSKSEAFF
TRBV9	-	TRBJ1-1	-	TGTGCCAGCAGCGTAGGTCCTCCACTCGATCCGAACACTGAAGCTTTCTTT	CASSVGPPLDPNTEAFF
TRBV30	-	TRBJ2-7	-	TGTGCCTGGAGTGTACAGCTCCGTGGGGAGCAGTACTTC	CAWSVQLRGEQYF
TRBV9	few	TRBJ1-1	TRBD1	TGTGCCAGCAGCTTTTTCGACAGGGACACTGAAGCTTTCTTT	CASSFFDRDTEAFF
TRBV7-9	-	TRBJ2-1	-	TGTGCCAGCAGCTTAAGTCAAACGGGGACCTCCAATGAGCAGTTCTTC	CASSLSQTGTSNEQFF
TRBV18	-	TRBJ1-3	-	TGTGCCAGCTCACGGTCGGGGGACTCTGGAAACACCATATATTTT	CASSRSGDSGNTIYF
TRBV11-3	-	TRBJ2-7	-	TGTGCCAGCAGCTTAGCTCTCGGCGACCCCAAGCAGTACTTC	CASSLALGDPKQYF
TRBV12-3/TRBV12-4	-	TRBJ2-4	-	TGTGCCAGCAGAGGGATAGGCAAAAACATTCAGTACTTC	CASRGIGKNIQYF
TRBV30	-	TRBJ1-3	-	TGTGCCTGGAGACCGGGGGGAAACACCATATATTTT	CAWRPGGNTIYF
TRBV19	-	TRBJ2-3	-	TGTGCCAGTAGTATCGGGCCGTCTTCCGGCGATACGCAGTATTTT	CASSIGPSSGDTQYF
TRBV27	-	TRBJ2-7	TRBD2	TGTGCCAGCAGTTCCGGGACTAGCAGCTACGAGCAGTACTTC	CASSSGTSSYEQYF